Each of the 3 T cell receptor beta chains below was sequenced from the same sample in a study of radiotherapy plus CTLA-4 blockade in lung cancer. Sequencing used immunoSEQ multiplex PCR; TCRdb keeps in-frame clones, though not all of them. The sample lists about 23,000 clones; about 76% were seen once. The sequences come from peripheral blood, collected from a patient treated with radiotherapy plus ipilimumab. All receptors derive from a human donor with non-small cell lung cancer whose response to radiotherapy plus ipilimumab could not be evaluated.

This clone was detected only once. The chain is built from TRBV9 and TRBJ2-3; 8 bases map to TRBD2. J lost 4 bases, V lost 2 bases, and 6 bases had no gene match. The germline CDR1 and CDR2 sequences are SGDLS and YYNGEE. This CDR3 has 15 residues. As DNA, the CDR3 is TGTGCCAGCAGCGTGTATGACGGGAGGGCAGATACGCAGTATTTT. Its protein is CASSVYDGRADTQYF.

This clone was recorded once. The rearrangement links TRBV11-2 to TRBJ2-5, with a possible D match to TRBD2 (6 bases). The DNA end is more similar to TRBJ2-7, so the J call may be wrong. Germline V CDR1 and CDR2: SGHAT, FQNNGV. This CDR3 has 13 amino acids. The CDR3 is CASRMPPGDEQYF. CDR3 sequence (DNA): TGTGCCAGCCGTATGCCCCCGGGGGACGAGCAGTACTTC.

V usage is TRBV7-2 and J usage is TRBJ1-1, with TRBD1 identical over 9 bases. The germline CDR1 and CDR2 sequences are SGHTA and FQGNSA. The CDR3 extends over 16 amino acids. V lost 5 bases, J lost 4 bases, and 11 bases stayed unmatched. CDR3 nucleotide sequence: TGTGCCAGCAGCAGGGGACAGGGTATTTTGAGCACTGAAGCTTTCTTT. Translation: CASSRGQGILSTEAFF.